A selection of T cell receptor beta chains follows, all from one sample in a study of blood T cell repertoires in COVID-19. The table came from immunoSEQ multiplex PCR; TCRdb's copy has only in-frame clones and leaves some out. The sample comprises roughly 130,000 clones, 84% of which are singletons, and under 5.5% rests with the top ten. The sample taken for sequencing was PBMCs or T cells enriched from blood (not recorded which). The receptor source for this set is a man aged 35-49 years with acute COVID-19. The CDR3 runs from the conserved cysteine through the conserved F or W. D genes are given only for firm matches. Clone size is stated in some rows and not others, as once, few, many or a class when expanded.

>TRBD2|TRBJ2-2|few|TRBV28
TGTGCCAGTCATACCCCCCTATGGGCGGGAGGGCCAGCGAACACCGGGGAGCTGTTTTTT
CASHTPLWAGGPANTGELFF
>TRBD2|TRBJ2-1|NA|TRBV4-3
TGCGCCAGCAGCCAGGCTACTAGCGGGCTCTACAATGAGCAGTTCTTC
CASSQATSGLYNEQFF
>TRBD1|TRBJ2-1|NA|TRBV30
TGTGCCTGGACCAGGGGGAGCTACAATGAGCAGTTCTTC
CAWTRGSYNEQFF
>NA|TRBJ1-1|NA|TRBV27
TGTGCCAGCAGTTTATTCGGGGAGGGGACCAAGAACACTGAAGCTTTCTTT
CASSLFGEGTKNTEAFF
>NA|TRBJ2-5|NA|TRBV6-5
TGTGCCAGCAGTTACTCGAGAGGACAGGGAGGGGAGACCCAGTACTTC
CASSYSRGQGGETQYF
>TRBD2|TRBJ2-5|NA|TRBV20-1
TGCAGTGCTAGTCTAGCGGGGGGACAAGAGACCCAGTACTTC
CSASLAGGQETQYF
>NA|TRBJ2-1|NA|TRBV29-1
TGCAGCCCCGGGACGGGACAAGAGCAGTTCTTC
CSPGTGQEQFF
>NA|TRBJ1-1|NA|TRBV6-4
TGTGCCAGCAGTGAAGCCCGTGGCACTGAAGCTTTCTTT
CASSEARGTEAFF
>NA|TRBJ2-2|NA|TRBV6-2/TRBV6-3
TGTGCCAGCAGTTACTCAATACACATCGACACCTACACCGGGGAGCTGTTTTTT
CASSYSIHIDTYTGELFF
>NA|TRBJ2-7|few|TRBV27
TGTGCCAGCAGTTTAACCCCCAGGGGCTTCTACGAGCAGTACTTC
CASSLTPRGFYEQYF
>TRBD1|TRBJ1-1|NA|TRBV28
TGTGCCAGCAGTATCTACCTAGAAAGGGGGCTATCTGAAGCTTTCTTT
CASSIYLERGLSEAFF
>NA|TRBJ2-1|NA|TRBV7-9
TGTGCCAGCAGCCCCCCCGGGAGCCCCAATGAGCAGTTCTTC
CASSPPGSPNEQFF
>TRBD2|TRBJ2-7|NA|TRBV27
TGTGCCAGCAGCCTTTTGGGCTCGGCGGGGGGGTTCTACGAGCAGTACTTC
CASSLLGSAGGFYEQYF
>NA|TRBJ2-3|NA|TRBV29-1
TGCAGCGTTGAATTCGTCGGAGATACGCAGTATTTT
CSVEFVGDTQYF
>TRBD1|TRBJ2-5|NA|TRBV6-5
TGTGCCAGCAGGAACAGGGGGATTGAGACCCAGTACTTC
CASRNRGIETQYF
>TRBD2|TRBJ2-3|NA|TRBV5-8
TGTGCCAGCAGCTTGGGAACAGCGGGAGTCTCAGATACGCAGTATTTT
CASSLGTAGVSDTQYF
>TRBD2|TRBJ2-7|NA|TRBV7-8
TGTGCCAGCAGCCCCGGGGGGACCGCCTACGAGCAGTACTTC
CASSPGGTAYEQYF
>TRBD2|TRBJ2-7|NA|TRBV18
TGTGCCAGCTCCCCCGGGGGGGAGTACGAGCAGTACTTC
CASSPGGEYEQYF
>NA|TRBJ2-1|once|TRBV4-1
TGCGCCAGCAGCCAAGATAGAGGGTCCTCCTACAATGAGCAGTTCTTC
CASSQDRGSSYNEQFF
>NA|TRBJ1-4|once|TRBV19
TGTGCCAGTAGTGCCCAAGCTACAACTAATGAAAAACTGTTTTTT
CASSAQATTNEKLFF